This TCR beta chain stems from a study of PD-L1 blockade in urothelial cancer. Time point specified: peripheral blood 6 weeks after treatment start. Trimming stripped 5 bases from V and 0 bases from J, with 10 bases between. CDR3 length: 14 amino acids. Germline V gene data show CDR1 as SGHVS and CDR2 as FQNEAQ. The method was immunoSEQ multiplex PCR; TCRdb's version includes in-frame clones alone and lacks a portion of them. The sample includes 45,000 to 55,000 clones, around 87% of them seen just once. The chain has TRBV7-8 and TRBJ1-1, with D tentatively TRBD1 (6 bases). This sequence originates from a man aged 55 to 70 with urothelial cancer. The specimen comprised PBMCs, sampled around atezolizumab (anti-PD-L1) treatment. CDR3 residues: CASSRGHMNTEAFF. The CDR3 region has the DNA TGTGCCAGCAGCCGGGGACATATGAACACTGAAGCTTTCTTT.